These 3 T cell receptor beta chains originate from one sample sequenced in a study of beta chain features in type 1 diabetes. TCRB transcripts that were expressed got sequenced, as all of the isolated RNA had been reverse transcribed. Sequencing was performed with immunoSEQ multiplex PCR; in TCRdb, only in-frame clones are kept and a portion is missing. The sample includes 900,000 or so clones, roughly 15% of them seen just once. The sample taken for sequencing was naive CD4+ T cells from blood. The receptors originated from a woman aged 18-29 years in good health.

This clone turned up a few times. This chain connects TRBV2 to TRBJ1-2; D gene uncertain. V lost 4 bases and J 4 bases, leaving 19 bases between the germline ends. Per germline, CDR1 SNHLY and CDR2 FYNNEI. CDR3 size: 16 residues. This CDR3 reads CASSVTVVSFSYGYTF. CDR3 in DNA: TGTGCCAGCAGTGTGACCGTCGTATCCTTTAGCTATGGCTACACCTTC. The full variable domain, its missing parts supplied by reference TRBV2 and TRBJ1-2, is EPEVTQTPSHQVTQMGQEVILRCVPISNHLYFYWYRQILGQKVEFLVSFYNNEISEKSEIFDDQFSVERPDGSNFTLKIRSTKLEDSAMYFCASSVTVVSFSYGYTFGSGTRLTVV.

This clone was detected a few times. The CDR3 DNA sequence: TGTGCCAGCAGCGTAGTGGGGACAGGGGGTGAGCAGTACTTC. Translating gives CASSVVGTGGEQYF. The V call is TRBV9, the J call TRBJ2-7; 11 bases agree with TRBD1. The V gene end was trimmed by 0 bases and the J gene end by 7 bases; junction bases not matched to a gene: 3. Germline CDR1 reads SGDLS; CDR2 reads YYNGEE. The CDR3 has 14 amino acids.

This clone appeared a few times. V and J are TRBV7-8 and TRBJ2-4; a weak D match, TRBD1 (5 bases). The V and J ends lost 2 bases and 1 base respectively, with 12 bases between them. Germline assignment: CDR1 SGHVS and CDR2 FQNEAQ. The CDR3 is 16 residues long. CDR3: CASSLRAGLAKNIQYF. The CDR3 nucleotides are TGTGCCAGCAGCTTAAGGGCAGGGCTCGCCAAAAACATTCAGTACTTC.